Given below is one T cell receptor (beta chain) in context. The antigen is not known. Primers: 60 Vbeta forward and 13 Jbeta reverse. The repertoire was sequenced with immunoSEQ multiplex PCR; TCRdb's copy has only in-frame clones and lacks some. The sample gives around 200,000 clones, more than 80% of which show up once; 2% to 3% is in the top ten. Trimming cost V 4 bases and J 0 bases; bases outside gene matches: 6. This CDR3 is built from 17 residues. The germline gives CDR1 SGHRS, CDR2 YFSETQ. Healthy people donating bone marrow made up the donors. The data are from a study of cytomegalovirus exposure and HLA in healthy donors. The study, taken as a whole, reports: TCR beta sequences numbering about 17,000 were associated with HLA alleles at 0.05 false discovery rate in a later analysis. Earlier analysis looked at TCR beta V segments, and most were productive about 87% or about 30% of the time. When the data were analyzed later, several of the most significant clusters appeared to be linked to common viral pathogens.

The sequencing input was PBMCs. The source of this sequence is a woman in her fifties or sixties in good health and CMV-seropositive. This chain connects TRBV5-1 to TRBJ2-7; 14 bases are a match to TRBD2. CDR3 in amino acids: CASSLGLAGARSYEQYF. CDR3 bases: TGCGCCAGCAGCCTGGGACTAGCGGGGGCCCGCTCCTACGAGCAGTACTTC.